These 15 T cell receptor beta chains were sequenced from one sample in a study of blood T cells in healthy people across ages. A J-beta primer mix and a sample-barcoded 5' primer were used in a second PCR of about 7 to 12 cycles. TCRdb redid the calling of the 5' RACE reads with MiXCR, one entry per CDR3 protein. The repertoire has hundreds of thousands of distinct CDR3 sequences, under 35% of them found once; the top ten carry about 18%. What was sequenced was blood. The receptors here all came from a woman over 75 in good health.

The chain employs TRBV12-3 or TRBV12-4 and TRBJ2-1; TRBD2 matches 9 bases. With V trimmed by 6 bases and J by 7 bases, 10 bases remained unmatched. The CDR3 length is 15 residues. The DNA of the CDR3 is TGTGCCAGCAGCCCCGGCGGTAGCGGGAGAAATGAGCAGTTCTTC. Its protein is CASSPGGSGRNEQFF.

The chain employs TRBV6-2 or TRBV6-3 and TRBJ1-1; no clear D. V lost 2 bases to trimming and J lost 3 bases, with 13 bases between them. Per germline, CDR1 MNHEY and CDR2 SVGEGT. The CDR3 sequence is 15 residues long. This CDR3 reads CASSYPGILDTEAFF. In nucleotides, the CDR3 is TGTGCCAGCAGTTACCCCGGGATTCTGGACACTGAAGCTTTCTTT.

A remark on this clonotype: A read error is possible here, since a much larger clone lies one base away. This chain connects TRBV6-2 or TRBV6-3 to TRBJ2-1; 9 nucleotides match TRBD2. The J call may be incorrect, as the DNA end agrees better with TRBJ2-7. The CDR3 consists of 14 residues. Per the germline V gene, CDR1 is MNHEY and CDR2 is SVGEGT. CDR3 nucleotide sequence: TGTGCCAGCAGTCCGGGACTAGCCTCCAATGAGCAGTACTTC. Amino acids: CASSPGLASNEQYF.

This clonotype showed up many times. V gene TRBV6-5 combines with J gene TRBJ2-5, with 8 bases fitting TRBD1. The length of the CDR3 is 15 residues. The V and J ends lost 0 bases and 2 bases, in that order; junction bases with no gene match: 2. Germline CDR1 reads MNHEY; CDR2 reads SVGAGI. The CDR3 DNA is TGTGCCAGCAGTTACTCCCGACAGGGGCAAGAGACCCAGTACTTC. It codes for CASSYSRQGQETQYF.

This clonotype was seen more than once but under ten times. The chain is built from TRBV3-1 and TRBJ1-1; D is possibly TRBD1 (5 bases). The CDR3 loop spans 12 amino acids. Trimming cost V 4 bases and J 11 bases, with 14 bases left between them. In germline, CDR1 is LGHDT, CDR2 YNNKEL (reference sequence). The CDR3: CASSLRDGNAFF. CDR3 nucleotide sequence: TGTGCCAGCAGCCTTCGGGACGGGAATGCTTTCTTT.

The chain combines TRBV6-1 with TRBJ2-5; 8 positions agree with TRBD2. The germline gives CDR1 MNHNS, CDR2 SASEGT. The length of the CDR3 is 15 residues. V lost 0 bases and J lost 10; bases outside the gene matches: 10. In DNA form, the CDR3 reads TGTGCCAGCAGTGAAGCATTAGGGAGTAGCGGGATCCAGTACTTC. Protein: CASSEALGSSGIQYF.

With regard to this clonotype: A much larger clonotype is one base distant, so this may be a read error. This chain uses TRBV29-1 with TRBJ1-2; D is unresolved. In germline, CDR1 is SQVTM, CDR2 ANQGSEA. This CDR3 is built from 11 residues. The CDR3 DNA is TGCGGCGCCCGGGGAACAAATGGCTACACCTTC. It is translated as CGARGTNGYTF.

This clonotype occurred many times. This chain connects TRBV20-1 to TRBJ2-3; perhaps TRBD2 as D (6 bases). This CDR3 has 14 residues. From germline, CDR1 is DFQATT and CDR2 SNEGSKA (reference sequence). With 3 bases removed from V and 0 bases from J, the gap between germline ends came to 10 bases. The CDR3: CSARPGTSTDTQYF. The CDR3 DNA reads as TGCAGTGCTAGGCCCGGGACTAGCACAGATACGCAGTATTTT.

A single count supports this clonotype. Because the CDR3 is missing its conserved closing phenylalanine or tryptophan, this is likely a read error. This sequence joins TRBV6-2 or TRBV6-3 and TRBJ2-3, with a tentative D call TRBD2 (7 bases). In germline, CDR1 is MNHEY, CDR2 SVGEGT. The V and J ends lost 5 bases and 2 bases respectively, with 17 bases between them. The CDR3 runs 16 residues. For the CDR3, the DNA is TGTGCCAGCAGTAAAGGCCGGGGGGCCTTCACAGATACGCAGTATTGT. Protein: CASSKGRGAFTDTQYC.

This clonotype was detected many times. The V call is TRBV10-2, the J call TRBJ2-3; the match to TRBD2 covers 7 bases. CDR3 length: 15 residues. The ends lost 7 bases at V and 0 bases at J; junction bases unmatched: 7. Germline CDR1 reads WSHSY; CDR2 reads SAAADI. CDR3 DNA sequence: TGCGCCAGCAAAATAGCGGGCCCGAGCACAGATACGCAGTATTTT. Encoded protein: CASKIAGPSTDTQYF.

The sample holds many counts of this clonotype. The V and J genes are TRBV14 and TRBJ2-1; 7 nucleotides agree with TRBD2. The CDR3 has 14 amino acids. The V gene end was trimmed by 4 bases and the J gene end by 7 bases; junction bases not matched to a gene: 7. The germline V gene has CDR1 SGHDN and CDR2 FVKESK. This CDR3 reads CASSLLGGNNEQFF. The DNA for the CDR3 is TGTGCCAGCAGCCTGCTCGGGGGGAATAATGAGCAGTTCTTC.

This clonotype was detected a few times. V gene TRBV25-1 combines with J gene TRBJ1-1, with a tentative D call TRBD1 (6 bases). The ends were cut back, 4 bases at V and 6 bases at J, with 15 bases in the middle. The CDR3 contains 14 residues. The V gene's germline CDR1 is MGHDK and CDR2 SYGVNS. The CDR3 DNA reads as TGTGCCAGCAGTGCCCCCAGGGGAAATGCTGAAGCTTTCTTT. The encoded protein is CASSAPRGNAEAFF.

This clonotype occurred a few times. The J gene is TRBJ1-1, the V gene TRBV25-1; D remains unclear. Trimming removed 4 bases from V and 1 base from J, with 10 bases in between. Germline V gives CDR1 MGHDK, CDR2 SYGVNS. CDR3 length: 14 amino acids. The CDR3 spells CASSVMTGNTEAFF. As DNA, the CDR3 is TGTGCCAGCAGTGTAATGACGGGGAACACTGAAGCTTTCTTT.

CDR3 coding DNA: TGTGCCAGCAGCTGGGTGTTGCGGGAGACCCGGTACTTC. Translating gives CASSWVLRETRYF. The chain is built from TRBV12-3 or TRBV12-4 and TRBJ2-7; the match to TRBD2 covers 7 bases. Germline trimming cut 6 bases from V and 12 bases from J; bases unmatched to any gene: 14. There are 13 residues in the CDR3.

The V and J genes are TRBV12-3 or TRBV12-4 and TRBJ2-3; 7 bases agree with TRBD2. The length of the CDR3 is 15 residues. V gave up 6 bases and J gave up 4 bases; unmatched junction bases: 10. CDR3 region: CASRVAGGRADTQYF. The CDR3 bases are TGTGCCAGCAGAGTCGCCGGCGGGAGAGCAGATACGCAGTATTTT.